Listed below are T cell receptor beta chains from one sample, sequenced in a study of OX40 agonist ivuxolimab in advanced cancers. The table came from immunoSEQ multiplex PCR; TCRdb's copy has only in-frame clones and leaves some out. Counted here are about 55,000 clones, 80% occurring once; the ten biggest clones make up roughly 4.6%. The sample here was CD4+ or CD8+ T cells sorted from blood, taken in a trial of the OX40 agonist ivuxolimab. These receptors all come from an adult with an advanced solid tumor such as melanoma, head and neck, liver or kidney cancer. CDR3s include the opening cysteine and the closing phenylalanine or tryptophan. The D gene is left open where the match is weak. Not every row has a clone size; where given, it reads once, few, many or a size class.

clone_size: once
v_call: TRBV4-1
j_call: TRBJ1-1
d_call: -
cdr3_aa: CASSRSTGTEAFF
cdr3_nt: TGCGCCAGCAGCCGAAGCACAGGCACTGAAGCTTTCTTT

clone_size: -
v_call: TRBV2
j_call: TRBJ1-5
d_call: TRBD1
cdr3_aa: CASKDRGALYSNQPQHF
cdr3_nt: TGTGCCAGCAAGGACAGGGGGGCCCTTTATAGCAATCAGCCCCAGCATTTT

clone_size: -
v_call: TRBV9
j_call: TRBJ2-3
d_call: TRBD2
cdr3_aa: CASSVSGGGAYTDTQYF
cdr3_nt: TGTGCCAGCAGCGTTTCCGGCGGGGGGGCCTACACAGATACGCAGTATTTT

clone_size: -
v_call: TRBV5-1
j_call: TRBJ2-3
d_call: TRBD2
cdr3_aa: CASSSGLAGDTQYF
cdr3_nt: TGCGCCAGCAGCTCCGGACTAGCAGGCGATACGCAGTATTTT

clone_size: -
v_call: TRBV2
j_call: TRBJ2-4
d_call: -
cdr3_aa: CASSVVAARAKNIQYF
cdr3_nt: TGTGCCAGCAGTGTGGTGGCGGCTAGAGCCAAAAACATTCAGTACTTC

clone_size: -
v_call: TRBV11-3
j_call: TRBJ1-6
d_call: -
cdr3_aa: CASSSWGGRGNSPLHF
cdr3_nt: TGTGCCAGCAGCTCGTGGGGGGGGCGCGGAAATTCACCCCTCCACTTT

clone_size: -
v_call: TRBV5-6
j_call: TRBJ1-2
d_call: -
cdr3_aa: CASSLDRSFGSGYTF
cdr3_nt: TGTGCCAGCAGCCTCGACAGGTCGTTTGGAAGTGGCTACACCTTC

clone_size: -
v_call: TRBV27
j_call: TRBJ2-7
d_call: TRBD1
cdr3_aa: CASSSTGGLAYEQYF
cdr3_nt: TGTGCCAGCAGTTCAACAGGGGGCTTAGCCTACGAGCAGTACTTC

clone_size: -
v_call: TRBV28
j_call: TRBJ2-7
d_call: -
cdr3_aa: CASSFIGARREQYF
cdr3_nt: TGTGCCAGCAGTTTTATTGGGGCCCGTCGGGAGCAGTACTTC

clone_size: -
v_call: TRBV29-1
j_call: TRBJ2-7
d_call: -
cdr3_aa: CSVVWGSYEQYF
cdr3_nt: TGCAGCGTTGTTTGGGGCTCCTACGAGCAGTACTTC

clone_size: -
v_call: TRBV6-6
j_call: TRBJ2-7
d_call: -
cdr3_aa: CASRLDSILGEQYF
cdr3_nt: TGTGCCAGCAGATTGGACTCCATTTTAGGCGAGCAGTACTTC

clone_size: -
v_call: TRBV19
j_call: TRBJ1-1
d_call: -
cdr3_aa: CASSFAGSLNTEAFF
cdr3_nt: TGTGCCAGTAGTTTTGCCGGGTCCCTGAACACTGAAGCTTTCTTT

clone_size: -
v_call: TRBV7-9
j_call: TRBJ1-4
d_call: -
cdr3_aa: CASSPRQATNEKLFF
cdr3_nt: TGTGCCAGCAGCCCCAGACAGGCAACTAATGAAAAACTGTTTTTT

clone_size: -
v_call: TRBV5-4
j_call: TRBJ2-7
d_call: TRBD1
cdr3_aa: CASSITGDPYEQYF
cdr3_nt: TGTGCCAGCAGCATAACAGGGGATCCCTACGAGCAGTACTTC

clone_size: -
v_call: TRBV2
j_call: TRBJ2-2
d_call: -
cdr3_aa: CASNSGSGELFF
cdr3_nt: TGTGCCAGCAACTCAGGGTCCGGGGAGCTGTTTTTT

clone_size: -
v_call: TRBV7-2
j_call: TRBJ2-2
d_call: -
cdr3_aa: CASSLITGELFF
cdr3_nt: TGTGCCAGCAGCTTGATCACCGGGGAGCTGTTTTTT

clone_size: -
v_call: TRBV13
j_call: TRBJ1-2
d_call: -
cdr3_aa: CASSLGLRRRQGVRGYTF
cdr3_nt: TGTGCCAGCAGCTTAGGCCTAAGGAGGAGGCAGGGAGTCCGAGGCTACACCTTC

clone_size: -
v_call: TRBV5-6
j_call: TRBJ2-7
d_call: TRBD2
cdr3_aa: CASNPLREGEQYF
cdr3_nt: TGTGCCAGCAACCCCCTCAGGGAGGGAGAGCAGTACTTC

clone_size: -
v_call: TRBV6-5
j_call: TRBJ2-7
d_call: -
cdr3_aa: CASRRGGQSAYEQYF
cdr3_nt: TGTGCCAGCAGACGCGGTGGCCAGAGCGCCTACGAGCAGTACTTC

clone_size: once
v_call: TRBV5-1
j_call: TRBJ2-1
d_call: -
cdr3_aa: CASSTTGSLPPINEQFF
cdr3_nt: TGCGCCAGCTCGACGACAGGCTCTCTTCCCCCAATCAATGAGCAGTTCTTC

clone_size: -
v_call: TRBV7-2
j_call: TRBJ2-3
d_call: -
cdr3_aa: CASSAHSTDTQYF
cdr3_nt: TGTGCCAGCAGCGCCCACAGCACAGATACGCAGTATTTT

clone_size: -
v_call: TRBV19
j_call: TRBJ1-1
d_call: -
cdr3_aa: CASSVSTGDTEAFF
cdr3_nt: TGTGCCAGTAGTGTCAGTACGGGGGACACTGAAGCTTTCTTT

clone_size: -
v_call: TRBV6-5
j_call: TRBJ2-5
d_call: -
cdr3_aa: CASSPFGGGETQYF
cdr3_nt: TGTGCCAGCAGTCCGTTCGGGGGAGGAGAGACCCAGTACTTC

clone_size: -
v_call: TRBV7-2
j_call: TRBJ2-7
d_call: -
cdr3_aa: CASSRSTPYEQYF
cdr3_nt: TGTGCCAGCAGCCGCAGTACGCCCTACGAGCAGTACTTC

clone_size: -
v_call: TRBV6-5
j_call: TRBJ1-4
d_call: -
cdr3_aa: CASRRRGLANEKLFF
cdr3_nt: TGTGCCAGCAGGCGAAGGGGTCTAGCTAATGAAAAACTGTTTTTT

clone_size: few
v_call: TRBV2
j_call: TRBJ1-5
d_call: -
cdr3_aa: CASGGLDQPQHF
cdr3_nt: TGTGCCAGTGGAGGTCTAGATCAGCCCCAGCATTTT

clone_size: -
v_call: TRBV27
j_call: TRBJ2-7
d_call: -
cdr3_aa: CSSSRYSGPYEQYF
cdr3_nt: TGTTCCAGCAGTCGATACTCGGGGCCCTACGAGCAGTACTTC

clone_size: -
v_call: TRBV6-1
j_call: TRBJ2-5
d_call: -
cdr3_aa: CASSEAQGYQETQYF
cdr3_nt: TGTGCCAGCAGTGAGGCTCAGGGGTACCAAGAGACCCAGTACTTC

clone_size: -
v_call: TRBV11-2
j_call: TRBJ2-5
d_call: TRBD2
cdr3_aa: CASSLGTDLAGEETQYF
cdr3_nt: TGTGCCAGCAGCTTAGGAACGGATCTAGCGGGGGAAGAGACCCAGTACTTC

clone_size: -
v_call: TRBV11-3
j_call: TRBJ2-1
d_call: -
cdr3_aa: CASSLVGTSPGGEQFF
cdr3_nt: TGTGCCAGCAGCTTAGTCGGGACAAGCCCCGGTGGTGAGCAGTTCTTC

clone_size: -
v_call: TRBV5-1
j_call: TRBJ2-1
d_call: -
cdr3_aa: CASRGRQGPFF
cdr3_nt: TGCGCCAGCAGGGGGAGGCAGGGGCCGTTCTTC

clone_size: few
v_call: TRBV6-6
j_call: TRBJ1-1
d_call: -
cdr3_aa: CASSYSRGSGAEAFF
cdr3_nt: TGTGCCAGCAGTTACTCGAGGGGATCAGGCGCTGAAGCTTTCTTT

clone_size: -
v_call: TRBV7-8
j_call: TRBJ1-5
d_call: TRBD1
cdr3_aa: CASSPLDRLTQHF
cdr3_nt: TGTGCCAGCAGCCCCCTGGACAGGTTGACCCAGCATTTT

clone_size: -
v_call: TRBV7-3
j_call: TRBJ2-7
d_call: TRBD1
cdr3_aa: CASTGTAYEQYF
cdr3_nt: TGTGCCAGCACCGGGACAGCCTACGAGCAGTACTTC

clone_size: -
v_call: TRBV18
j_call: TRBJ1-2
d_call: TRBD1
cdr3_aa: CASSPRGPPNYGYTF
cdr3_nt: TGTGCCAGCTCACCAAGGGGGCCTCCTAACTATGGCTACACCTTC

clone_size: -
v_call: TRBV9
j_call: TRBJ2-7
d_call: -
cdr3_aa: CASSAQHRAFSYEQYF
cdr3_nt: TGTGCCAGCAGCGCCCAACACAGGGCTTTCTCCTACGAGCAGTACTTC

clone_size: once
v_call: TRBV14
j_call: TRBJ1-1
d_call: -
cdr3_aa: CASSRRGRYTEAFF
cdr3_nt: TGTGCCAGCAGCCGCAGGGGTCGGTACACTGAAGCTTTCTTT

clone_size: -
v_call: TRBV27
j_call: TRBJ1-4
d_call: -
cdr3_aa: CASSLGRAATNEKLFF
cdr3_nt: TGTGCCAGCAGTTTGGGGAGGGCGGCAACTAATGAAAAACTGTTTTTT

clone_size: once
v_call: TRBV28
j_call: TRBJ1-3
d_call: -
cdr3_aa: CASSDPSRDTIYF
cdr3_nt: TGTGCCAGCAGTGACCCCTCCAGGGACACCATATATTTT

clone_size: -
v_call: TRBV7-2
j_call: TRBJ2-2
d_call: TRBD2
cdr3_aa: CASRRGLAASTGELFF
cdr3_nt: TGTGCCAGCAGGCGGGGACTAGCGGCTAGCACCGGGGAGCTGTTTTTT

clone_size: -
v_call: TRBV9
j_call: TRBJ2-7
d_call: -
cdr3_aa: CASSVTSGLTSYEQYF
cdr3_nt: TGTGCCAGCAGCGTCACTTCAGGTTTAACCTCCTACGAGCAGTACTTC

clone_size: -
v_call: TRBV7-9
j_call: TRBJ1-3
d_call: TRBD1
cdr3_aa: CASSFTGEPGNTIYF
cdr3_nt: TGTGCCAGCAGCTTTACAGGGGAACCTGGAAACACCATATATTTT

clone_size: -
v_call: TRBV7-2
j_call: TRBJ2-6
d_call: -
cdr3_aa: CASSLWGANVLTF
cdr3_nt: TGTGCCAGCAGCCTATGGGGGGCCAACGTCCTGACTTTC

clone_size: -
v_call: TRBV7-9
j_call: TRBJ1-3
d_call: -
cdr3_aa: CASSPAGNSGNTIYF
cdr3_nt: TGTGCCAGCAGCCCCGCCGGCAACTCTGGAAACACCATATATTTT

clone_size: once
v_call: TRBV28
j_call: TRBJ2-1
d_call: TRBD2
cdr3_aa: CASSLAGDINEQFF
cdr3_nt: TGTGCCAGCAGTCTAGCGGGAGATATCAATGAGCAGTTCTTC

clone_size: -
v_call: TRBV29-1
j_call: TRBJ2-7
d_call: TRBD2
cdr3_aa: CSVLTSGSYEQYF
cdr3_nt: TGCAGCGTCTTGACTAGCGGTTCCTACGAGCAGTACTTC

clone_size: -
v_call: TRBV30
j_call: TRBJ2-3
d_call: -
cdr3_aa: CAHAHTDTQYF
cdr3_nt: TGTGCCCACGCCCACACAGATACGCAGTATTTT